A single sample is the source of the 4 T cell receptor beta chains below, sequenced in a study of shared clonotypes between healthy human individuals. TCRdb keeps only in-frame clones here, not all; method: immunoSEQ multiplex PCR. Here the sample spans some 1,100,000 clones, about 84% being singletons. The sample was memory CD4+ T cells from PBMCs. Subset denoted: CD45RA-negative fraction. The receptors were gathered from a man in his late teens or twenties in good health. Some clones in this sample may be carry-over from other donors' samples.

In its sample, this clone was seen a few times. The V and J genes are TRBV29-1 and TRBJ1-1, with a possible D match to TRBD1 (6 bases). The V and J ends lost 8 bases and 1 base respectively, with 17 bases between them. This CDR3 has 14 amino acids. Germline V gene lookup returns CDR1 SQVTM and CDR2 ANQGSEA. The CDR3 sequence is CSYYREPGNTEAFF. The CDR3 region has the DNA TGCAGCTATTACAGGGAGCCTGGGAACACTGAAGCTTTCTTT.

The chain combines TRBV7-8 with TRBJ2-5; D could derive from TRBD1 or TRBD2 (5 bases each). This CDR3 region has 16 residues. Germline loops: CDR1 SGHVS, CDR2 FQNEAQ. V lost 6 bases and J lost 2, with 19 bases in between. CDR3 sequence reads: CASRRDRDPGQETQYF. CDR3 bases: TGTGCCAGCAGACGCGACCGGGACCCCGGTCAAGAGACCCAGTACTTC. The whole variable domain, remainder taken from reference TRBV7-8 and TRBJ2-5, is GAGVSQSPRYKVAKRGQDVALRCDPISGHVSLFWYQQALGQGPEFLTYFQNEAQLDKSGLPSDRFFAERPEGSVSTLKIQRTQQEDSAVYLCASRRDRDPGQETQYFGPGTRLLVL.

This rearrangement joins TRBV6-1 to TRBJ2-1, with TRBD1 identical over 10 bases. V lost 5 bases to trimming and J lost 7 bases; unmatched junction nucleotides: 8. The germline V gene encodes CDR1 MNHNS and CDR2 SASEGT. The CDR3 totals 15 residues. CDR3 protein: CASSSLGQGMNEQFF. CDR3 nucleotide sequence: TGTGCCAGCAGTTCCCTGGGACAGGGGATGAATGAGCAGTTCTTC.

The chain couples TRBV5-1 to TRBJ2-3, with TRBD1 matching 9 bases. Germline CDR1 is SGHRS and CDR2 is YFSETQ. The J segment lost 3 bases and the V segment lost 4 bases, leaving 6 bases of the junction unmatched. The CDR3 has 15 amino acids. This chain's CDR3 is CASSPRDRATDTQYF. CDR3 sequence (DNA): TGCGCCAGCAGCCCCCGGGACAGGGCAACAGATACGCAGTATTTT.